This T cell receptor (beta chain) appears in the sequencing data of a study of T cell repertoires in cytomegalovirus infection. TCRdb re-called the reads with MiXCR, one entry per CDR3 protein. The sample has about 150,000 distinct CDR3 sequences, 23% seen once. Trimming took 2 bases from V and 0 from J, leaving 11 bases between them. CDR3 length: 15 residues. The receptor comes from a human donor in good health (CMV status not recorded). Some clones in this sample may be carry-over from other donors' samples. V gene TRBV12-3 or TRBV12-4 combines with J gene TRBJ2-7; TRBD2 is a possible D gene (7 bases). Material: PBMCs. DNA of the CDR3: TGTGCCAGCAGTTTATGGAGGGGGGGCTCCTACGAGCAGTACTTC. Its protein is CASSLWRGGSYEQYF.